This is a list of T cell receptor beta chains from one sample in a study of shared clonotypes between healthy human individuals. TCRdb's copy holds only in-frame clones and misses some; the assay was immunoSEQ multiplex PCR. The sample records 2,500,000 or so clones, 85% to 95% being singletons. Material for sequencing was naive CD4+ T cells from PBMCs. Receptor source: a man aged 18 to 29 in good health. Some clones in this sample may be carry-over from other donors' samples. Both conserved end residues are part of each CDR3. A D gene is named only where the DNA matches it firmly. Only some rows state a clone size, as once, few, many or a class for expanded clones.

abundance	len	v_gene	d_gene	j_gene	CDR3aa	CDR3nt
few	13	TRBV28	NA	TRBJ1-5	CASTMGVNQPQHF	TGTGCCAGCACTATGGGGGTTAATCAGCCCCAGCATTTT
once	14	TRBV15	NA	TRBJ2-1	CATSRDQKYNEQFF	TGTGCCACCAGCAGAGATCAAAAGTACAATGAGCAGTTCTTC
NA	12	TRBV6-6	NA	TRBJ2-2	CASTVNTGELFF	TGTGCCAGCACGGTGAACACCGGGGAGCTGTTTTTT
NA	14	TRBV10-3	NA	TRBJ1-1	CAITQGGLNTEAFF	TGTGCCATCACTCAGGGCGGTCTGAACACTGAAGCTTTCTTT
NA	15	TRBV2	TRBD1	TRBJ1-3	CASTGQGYSGNTIYF	TGTGCCAGCACCGGACAGGGTTACTCTGGAAACACCATATATTTT
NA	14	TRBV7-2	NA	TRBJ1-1	CASSLSSGSTEAFF	TGTGCCAGCAGCTTAAGCTCAGGGAGCACTGAAGCTTTCTTT
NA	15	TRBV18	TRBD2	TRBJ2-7	CASSSSSGREYEQYF	TGTGCCAGCTCATCGTCTAGCGGGAGGGAATACGAGCAGTACTTC
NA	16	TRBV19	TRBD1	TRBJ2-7	CASSIRDSVTTYEQYF	TGTGCCAGTAGTATAAGGGACAGCGTTACCACCTACGAGCAGTACTTC
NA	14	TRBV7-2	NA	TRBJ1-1	CASSLSGRNTEAFF	TGTGCCAGCAGCTTATCGGGGCGCAACACTGAAGCTTTCTTT
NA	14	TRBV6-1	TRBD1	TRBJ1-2	CASSEPGTAYGYTF	TGTGCCAGCAGTGAACCCGGGACAGCCTATGGCTACACCTTC
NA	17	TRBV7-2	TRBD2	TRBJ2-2	CASSLGPTSGSAGELFF	TGTGCCAGCAGCTTAGGTCCGACTAGCGGGAGTGCCGGGGAGCTGTTTTTT
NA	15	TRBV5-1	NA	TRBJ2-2	CASSLGVFNGGELFF	TGCGCCAGCAGCTTGGGGGTTTTCAACGGCGGGGAGCTGTTTTTT
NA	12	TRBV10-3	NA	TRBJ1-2	CAISEVERGYTF	TGTGCCATCAGTGAGGTGGAGCGTGGCTACACCTTC
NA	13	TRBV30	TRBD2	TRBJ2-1	CAGQGGSYNEQFF	TGTGCCGGGCAGGGAGGGTCCTACAATGAGCAGTTCTTC
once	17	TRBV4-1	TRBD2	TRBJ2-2	CASSQELAGANTGELFF	TGCGCCAGCAGCCAAGAACTAGCGGGAGCGAACACCGGGGAGCTGTTTTTT
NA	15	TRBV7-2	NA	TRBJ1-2	CASSSPETSNYGYTF	TGTGCCAGCAGCTCCCCGGAGACCTCTAACTATGGCTACACCTTC
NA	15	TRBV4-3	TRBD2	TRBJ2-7	CASSQLAGAVYEQYF	TGCGCCAGCAGCCAACTAGCGGGAGCTGTGTACGAGCAGTACTTC
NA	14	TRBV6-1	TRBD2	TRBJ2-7	CASSAGTSLYEQYF	TGTGCCAGCAGTGCCGGGACTAGTCTATACGAGCAGTACTTC
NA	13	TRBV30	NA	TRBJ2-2	CAWSVRATGELFF	TGTGCCTGGAGTGTCAGGGCAACCGGGGAGCTGTTTTTT
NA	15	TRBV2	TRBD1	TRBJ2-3	CASRADRPIKNTQYF	TGTGCCAGCAGGGCGGACAGGCCAATAAAGAATACGCAGTATTTT
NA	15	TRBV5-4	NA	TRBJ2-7	CASSLVTRGSYEQYF	TGTGCCAGCAGCTTGGTTACTAGGGGCTCCTACGAGCAGTACTTC
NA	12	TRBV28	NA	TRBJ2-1	CASSLPYNEQFF	TGTGCCAGCAGTCTGCCGTACAATGAGCAGTTCTTC
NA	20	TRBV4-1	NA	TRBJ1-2	CASSQDRVHQLQSGVKGYTF	TGCGCCAGCAGCCAAGATCGAGTGCACCAACTTCAATCAGGAGTTAAGGGCTACACCTTC
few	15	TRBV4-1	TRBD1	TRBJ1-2	CASSQEQGANYGYTF	TGCGCCAGCAGCCAAGAGCAGGGGGCTAACTATGGCTACACCTTC
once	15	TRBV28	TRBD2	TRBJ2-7	CASSLPSGRAYEQYF	TGTGCCAGCAGTTTACCCAGCGGGAGGGCCTACGAGCAGTACTTC
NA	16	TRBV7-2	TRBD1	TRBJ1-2	CASSLFQDREGYGYTF	TGTGCCAGCAGCTTGTTCCAGGACAGGGAAGGCTATGGCTACACCTTC
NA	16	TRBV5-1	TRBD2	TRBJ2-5	CASSGLAGGEGETQYF	TGCGCCAGCAGCGGACTAGCGGGAGGGGAAGGAGAGACCCAGTACTTC
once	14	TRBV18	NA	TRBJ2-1	CASSPSMRDNEQFF	TGTGCCAGCTCACCCTCAATGCGGGATAATGAGCAGTTCTTC
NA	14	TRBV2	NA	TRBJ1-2	CASSGLGQVYGYTF	TGTGCCAGCAGTGGTTTGGGGCAGGTCTATGGCTACACCTTC
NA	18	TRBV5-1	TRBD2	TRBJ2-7	CASSLGGTSGRSSYEQYF	TGCGCCAGCAGCTTGGGAGGGACTAGCGGGAGAAGCTCCTACGAGCAGTACTTC